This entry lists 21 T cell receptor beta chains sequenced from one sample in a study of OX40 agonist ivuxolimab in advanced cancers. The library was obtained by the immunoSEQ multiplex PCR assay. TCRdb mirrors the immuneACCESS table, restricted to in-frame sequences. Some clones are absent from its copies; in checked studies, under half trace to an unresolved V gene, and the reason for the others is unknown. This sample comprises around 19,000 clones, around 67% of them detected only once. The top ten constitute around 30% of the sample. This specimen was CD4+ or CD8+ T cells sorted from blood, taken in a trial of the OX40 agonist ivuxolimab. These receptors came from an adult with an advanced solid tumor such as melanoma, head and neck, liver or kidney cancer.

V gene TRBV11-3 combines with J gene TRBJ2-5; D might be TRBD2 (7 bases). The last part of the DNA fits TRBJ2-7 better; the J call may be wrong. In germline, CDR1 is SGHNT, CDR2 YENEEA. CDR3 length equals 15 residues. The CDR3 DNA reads TGTGCCAGCAGCTTAGGGGAGGGGGACGACTACGAGCAGTACTTC. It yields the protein CASSLGEGDDYEQYF.

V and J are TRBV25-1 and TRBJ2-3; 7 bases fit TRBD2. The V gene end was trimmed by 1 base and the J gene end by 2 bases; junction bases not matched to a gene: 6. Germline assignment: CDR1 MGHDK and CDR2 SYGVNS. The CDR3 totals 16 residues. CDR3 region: CASSEFGGGDTDTQYF. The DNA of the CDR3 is TGTGCCAGCAGTGAATTCGGGGGAGGGGACACAGATACGCAGTATTTT.

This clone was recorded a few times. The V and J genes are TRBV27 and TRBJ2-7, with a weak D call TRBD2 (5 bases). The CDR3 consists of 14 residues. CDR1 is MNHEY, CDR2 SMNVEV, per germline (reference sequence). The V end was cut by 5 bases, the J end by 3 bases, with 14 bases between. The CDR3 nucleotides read TGTGCCAGCAGTCCCGTCCCTGACTACTACGAGCAGTACTTC. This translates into CASSPVPDYYEQYF.

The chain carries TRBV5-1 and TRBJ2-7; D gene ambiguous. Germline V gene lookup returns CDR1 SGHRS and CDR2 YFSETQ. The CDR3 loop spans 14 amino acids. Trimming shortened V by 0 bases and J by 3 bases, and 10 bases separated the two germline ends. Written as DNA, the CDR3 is TGCGCCAGCAGCTTGGCGGGTGGAAGCTACGAGCAGTACTTC. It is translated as CASSLAGGSYEQYF.

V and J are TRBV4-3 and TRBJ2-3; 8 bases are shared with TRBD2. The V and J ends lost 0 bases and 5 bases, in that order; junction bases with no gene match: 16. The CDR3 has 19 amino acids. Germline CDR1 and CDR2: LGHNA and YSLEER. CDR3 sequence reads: CASSQDDPFPRGGEDTQYF. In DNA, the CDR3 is TGCGCCAGCAGCCAAGATGACCCGTTCCCCCGGGGGGGAGAAGATACGCAGTATTTT.

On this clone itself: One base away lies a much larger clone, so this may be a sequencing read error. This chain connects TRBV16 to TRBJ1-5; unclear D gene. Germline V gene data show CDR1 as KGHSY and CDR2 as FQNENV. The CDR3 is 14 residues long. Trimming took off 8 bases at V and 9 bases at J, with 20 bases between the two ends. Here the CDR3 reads CASGPTQGRPPQHF. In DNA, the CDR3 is TGTGCCAGCGGCCCGACGCAAGGCAGGCCGCCCCAGCATTTT.

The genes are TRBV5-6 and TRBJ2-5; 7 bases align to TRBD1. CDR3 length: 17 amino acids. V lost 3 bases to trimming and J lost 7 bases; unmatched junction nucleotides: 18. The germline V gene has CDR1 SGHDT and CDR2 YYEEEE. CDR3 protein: CASSSLSGQYGVGTQYF. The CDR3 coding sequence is TGTGCCAGCAGCTCCCTGTCGGGACAGTACGGTGTGGGGACCCAGTACTTC.

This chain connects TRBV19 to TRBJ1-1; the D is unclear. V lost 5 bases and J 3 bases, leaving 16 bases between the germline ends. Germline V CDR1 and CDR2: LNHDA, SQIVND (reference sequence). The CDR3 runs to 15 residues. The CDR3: CASSGSMVRDTEAFF. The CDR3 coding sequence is TGTGCCAGTAGTGGCAGTATGGTTAGGGACACTGAAGCTTTCTTT.

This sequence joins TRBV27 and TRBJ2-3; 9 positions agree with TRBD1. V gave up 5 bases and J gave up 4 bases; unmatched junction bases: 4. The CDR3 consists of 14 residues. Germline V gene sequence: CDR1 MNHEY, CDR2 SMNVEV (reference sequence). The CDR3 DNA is TGTGCCAGCAGTCCGGGGACAGGGTCAGATACGCAGTATTTT. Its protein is CASSPGTGSDTQYF.

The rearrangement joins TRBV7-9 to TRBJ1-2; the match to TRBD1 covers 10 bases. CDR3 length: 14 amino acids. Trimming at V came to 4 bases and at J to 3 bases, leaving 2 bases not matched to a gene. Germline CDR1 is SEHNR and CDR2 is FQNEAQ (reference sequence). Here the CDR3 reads CASSSGQGYYGYTF. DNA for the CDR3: TGTGCCAGCAGCTCGGGACAGGGGTACTATGGCTACACCTTC.

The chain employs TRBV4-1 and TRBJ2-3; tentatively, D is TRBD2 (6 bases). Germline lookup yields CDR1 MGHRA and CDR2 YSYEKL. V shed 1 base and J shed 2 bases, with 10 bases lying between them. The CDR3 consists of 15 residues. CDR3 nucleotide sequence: TGCGCCAGCAGCCAAGCGGGGGTCCTCACAGATACGCAGTATTTT. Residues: CASSQAGVLTDTQYF.

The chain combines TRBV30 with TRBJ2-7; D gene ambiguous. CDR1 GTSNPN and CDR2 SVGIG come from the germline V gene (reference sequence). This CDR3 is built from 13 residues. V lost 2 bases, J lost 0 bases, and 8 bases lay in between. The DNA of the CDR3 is TGTGCCTGGAGTTTAGACGGCTCCTACGAGCAGTACTTC. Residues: CAWSLDGSYEQYF.

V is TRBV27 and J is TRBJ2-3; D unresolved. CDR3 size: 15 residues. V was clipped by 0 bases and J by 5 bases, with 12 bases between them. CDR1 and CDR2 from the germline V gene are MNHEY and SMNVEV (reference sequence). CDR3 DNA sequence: TGTGCCAGCAGTTTATCCCCCGGTCAAAGAGATACGCAGTATTTT. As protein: CASSLSPGQRDTQYF.

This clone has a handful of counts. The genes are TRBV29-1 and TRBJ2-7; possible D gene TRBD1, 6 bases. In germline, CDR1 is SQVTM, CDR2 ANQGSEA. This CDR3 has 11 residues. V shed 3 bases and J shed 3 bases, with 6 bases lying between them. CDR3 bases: TGCAGCGTTGACAGGGGCTACGAGCAGTACTTC. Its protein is CSVDRGYEQYF.

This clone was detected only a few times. Written as DNA, the CDR3 is TGTGCCAGCAGTTACGATGGGGTTTCCTACAATGAGCAGTTCTTC. Translating it yields CASSYDGVSYNEQFF. V usage is TRBV6-5 and J usage is TRBJ2-1, with D unresolved. Trimming pared 2 bases from V and 1 base from J, leaving 9 bases between. Germline V CDR1 and CDR2: MNHEY, SVGAGI. This CDR3 contains 15 residues.

The CDR3 loop is CASSYSAGETDTQYF. The CDR3 bases are TGTGCCAGCAGTTACTCCGCAGGGGAGACAGATACGCAGTATTTT. This chain joins TRBV6-5 and TRBJ2-3; D is possibly TRBD1 (6 bases). Trimming stripped 0 bases from V and 3 bases from J, with 10 bases between. Germline-derived CDR1 and CDR2 are MNHEY and SVGAGI. The CDR3 totals 15 residues.

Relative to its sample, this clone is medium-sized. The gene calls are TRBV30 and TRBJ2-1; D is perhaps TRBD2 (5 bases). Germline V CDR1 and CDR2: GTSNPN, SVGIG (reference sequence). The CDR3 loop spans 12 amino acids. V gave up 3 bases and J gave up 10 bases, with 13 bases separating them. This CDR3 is CAWSPPGIEQFF. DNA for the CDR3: TGTGCCTGGAGCCCCCCGGGAATAGAGCAGTTCTTC.

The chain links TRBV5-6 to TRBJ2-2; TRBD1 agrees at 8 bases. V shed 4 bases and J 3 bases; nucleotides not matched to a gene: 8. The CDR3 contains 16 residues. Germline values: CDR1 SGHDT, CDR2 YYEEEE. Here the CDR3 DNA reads TGTGCCAGCAGCCCTCTCCAGGGGGCTCACACCGGGGAGCTGTTTTTT. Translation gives CASSPLQGAHTGELFF.

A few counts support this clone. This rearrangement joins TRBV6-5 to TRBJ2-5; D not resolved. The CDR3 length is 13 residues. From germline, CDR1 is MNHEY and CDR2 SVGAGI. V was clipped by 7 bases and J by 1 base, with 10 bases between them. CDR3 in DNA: TGTGCCAGCACCCCTCCCAGCCAAGAGACCCAGTACTTC. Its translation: CASTPPSQETQYF.

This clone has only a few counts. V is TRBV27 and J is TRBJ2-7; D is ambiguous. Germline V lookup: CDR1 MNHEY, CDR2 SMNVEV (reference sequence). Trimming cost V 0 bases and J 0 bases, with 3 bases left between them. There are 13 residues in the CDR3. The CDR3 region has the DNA TGTGCCAGCAGTTTATCCTTCTCCTACGAGCAGTACTTC. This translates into CASSLSFSYEQYF.

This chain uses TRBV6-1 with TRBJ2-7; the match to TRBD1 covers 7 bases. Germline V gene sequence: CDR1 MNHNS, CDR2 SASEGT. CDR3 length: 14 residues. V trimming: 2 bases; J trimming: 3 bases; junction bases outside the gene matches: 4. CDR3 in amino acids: CASSELQGIYEQYF. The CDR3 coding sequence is TGTGCCAGCAGTGAATTACAGGGGATCTACGAGCAGTACTTC.